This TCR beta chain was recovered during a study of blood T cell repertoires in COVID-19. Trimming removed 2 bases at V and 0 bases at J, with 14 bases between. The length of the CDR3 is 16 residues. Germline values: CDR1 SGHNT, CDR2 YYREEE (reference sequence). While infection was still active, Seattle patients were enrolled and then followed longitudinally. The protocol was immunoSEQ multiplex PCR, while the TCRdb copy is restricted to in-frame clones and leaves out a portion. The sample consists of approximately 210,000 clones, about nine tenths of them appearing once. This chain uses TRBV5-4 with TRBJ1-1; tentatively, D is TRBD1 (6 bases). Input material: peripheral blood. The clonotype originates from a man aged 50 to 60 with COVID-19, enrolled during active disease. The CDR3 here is CASSFGPRGVNTEAFF. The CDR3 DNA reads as TGTGCCAGCAGCTTTGGGCCCAGGGGCGTGAACACTGAAGCTTTCTTT.